This passage covers 16 T cell receptor beta chains from one sample sequenced in a study of shared clonotypes between healthy human individuals. Repertoires were generated with immunoSEQ multiplex PCR, while TCRdb's copy carries only in-frame clones and drops some. The data contain about 2.4 million clones, 80% to 95% of them singletons. Sequenced: naive CD4+ T cells from PBMCs. Subset in this sample: CD45RA+ positively selected. The receptors were sampled from a man between 18 and 29 years old in good health. Some clones in this sample may be carry-over from other donors' samples.

CDR3 in DNA: TGTGCCAGCTCAACGGGATCCGTTTACTCTGGGGCCAACGTCCTGACTTTC. It translates to CASSTGSVYSGANVLTF. The rearrangement uses TRBV18 and TRBJ2-6; D is possibly TRBD2 (5 bases). Germline CDR1 KGHSH, CDR2 LQKENI. The length of the CDR3 is 17 residues. Trimming cost V 5 bases and J 0 bases, with 14 bases left between them. Using reference TRBV18 and TRBJ2-6 for the parts outside the CDR3, the full variable domain is NAGVMQNPRHLVRRRGQEARLRCSPMKGHSHVYWYRQLPEEGLKFMVYLQKENIIDESGMPKERFSAEFPKEGPSILRIQQVVRGDSAAYFCASSTGSVYSGANVLTFGAGSRLTVL.

The chain is built from TRBV6-1 and TRBJ2-1, with a weak D call TRBD1 (6 bases). The CDR3 has 14 residues. Trimming took 7 bases from V and 2 from J, leaving 12 bases between them. In germline, CDR1 is MNHNS, CDR2 SASEGT. In DNA, the CDR3 is TGTGCCAGCACCCCCCCAGGGGCCTACAATGAGCAGTTCTTC. Translated, it gives CASTPPGAYNEQFF.

The chain joins TRBV28 to TRBJ1-5, with a possible D match to TRBD1 (6 bases). The germline gives CDR1 MDHEN, CDR2 SYDVKM. The length of the CDR3 is 16 residues. V lost 1 base and J 2 bases, leaving 12 bases between the germline ends. For the CDR3, the DNA is TGTGCCAGCAGTTTATCCTCTAACAGGGGCAATCAGCCCCAGCATTTT. As protein: CASSLSSNRGNQPQHF.

Written as DNA, the CDR3 is TGTGCCAGCAGCTTCGATGGGACAGCCTCCTACGAGCAGTACTTC. It encodes CASSFDGTASYEQYF. The chain couples TRBV11-3 to TRBJ2-7; TRBD1 agrees at 7 bases. This CDR3 is built from 15 residues. V lost 3 bases and J lost 0; bases outside the gene matches: 5. Germline values: CDR1 SGHNT, CDR2 YENEEA.

This sequence joins TRBV28 and TRBJ1-1; TRBD1 matches at 12 bases. This CDR3 region has 19 residues. The V and J ends lost 4 bases and 5 bases, in that order; junction bases with no gene match: 17. Germline-derived CDR1 and CDR2 are MDHEN and SYDVKM. Here the CDR3 DNA reads TGTGCCAGCAGTTGGGACAGGGGGCTTGGGGGTGAAGAGCGGACTGAAGCTTTCTTT. This gives the protein CASSWDRGLGGEERTEAFF.

The J gene is TRBJ1-5, the V gene TRBV7-2, with D perhaps TRBD1 (6 bases). V lost 5 bases to trimming and J lost 4 bases, with 15 bases between them. CDR1 and CDR2 (germline): SGHTA, FQGNSA. The length of the CDR3 is 15 residues. The CDR3 loop is CASSHSRGGNQPQHF. DNA for the CDR3: TGTGCCAGCAGCCACTCGAGGGGGGGGAATCAGCCCCAGCATTTT.

Worth noting for this clone: The same CDR3 also results from other DNA sequences found in this sample. The rearrangement links TRBV10-1 to TRBJ2-1; D not certain. Germline CDR1 is WNHNN and CDR2 is SYGVQD (reference sequence). The V gene lost 0 bases and the J gene lost 7 bases, with 10 bases spanning the gap. The length of the CDR3 is 14 residues. DNA of the CDR3: TGCGCCAGCAGTGAGTCCCCGGCTAGGAATGAGCAGTTCTTC. Protein sequence: CASSESPARNEQFF.

This chain joins TRBV5-1 and TRBJ2-3, with a possible D match to TRBD2 (6 bases). The length of the CDR3 is 17 residues. Trimming removed 2 bases at V and 3 bases at J, with 19 bases between. Germline values: CDR1 SGHRS, CDR2 YFSETQ. The DNA of the CDR3 is TGCGCCAGCAGCTTCGGCCGGTCGCCCCGGGGGACAGATACGCAGTATTTT. Translation: CASSFGRSPRGTDTQYF.

The rearrangement links TRBV28 to TRBJ1-3; D remains ambiguous. The germline CDR1 and CDR2 sequences are MDHEN and SYDVKM. V lost 5 bases and J 4 bases, leaving 9 bases between the germline ends. There are 13 residues in the CDR3. CDR3 DNA sequence: TGTGCCAGCAGTGCCCCCGGAGGAAACACCATATATTTT. It codes for CASSAPGGNTIYF.

The chain carries TRBV9 and TRBJ1-3; D is uncertain. Per the germline V gene, CDR1 is SGDLS and CDR2 is YYNGEE. V lost 0 bases and J lost 0, with 16 bases in between. The CDR3 loop spans 18 amino acids. CDR3 protein: CASSVEPYSFLSGNTIYF. CDR3 nucleotides: TGTGCCAGCAGCGTAGAACCCTATAGCTTCCTCTCTGGAAACACCATATATTTT. The full variable domain, rest sourced from reference TRBV9 and TRBJ1-3, is DSGVTQTPKHLITATGQRVTLRCSPRSGDLSVYWYQQSLDQGLQFLIQYYNGEERAKGNILERFSAQQFPDLHSELNLSSLELGDSALYFCASSVEPYSFLSGNTIYFGEGSWLTVV.

J is TRBJ1-1 and V is TRBV28; a weak D match, TRBD1 (5 bases). Germline-derived CDR1 and CDR2 are MDHEN and SYDVKM. The V gene lost 0 bases and the J gene lost 3 bases, with 11 bases spanning the gap. The CDR3 is made up of 15 amino acids. The CDR3 loop is CASSLWGGADTEAFF. CDR3 DNA: TGTGCCAGCAGTTTATGGGGTGGGGCGGACACTGAAGCTTTCTTT.

The chain employs TRBV18 and TRBJ2-3; 7 bases agree with TRBD1. This CDR3 comprises 15 residues. The trim removed 3 bases at V and 7 bases at J, leaving 10 bases unmatched. CDR1 is KGHSH and CDR2 is LQKENI in the germline V gene. The CDR3: CASSPKGAPFHTQYF. CDR3 nucleotides: TGTGCCAGCTCACCGAAGGGGGCACCCTTCCATACGCAGTATTTT.

This chain uses TRBV10-3 with TRBJ2-5; D not resolved. Germline assignment: CDR1 ENHRY and CDR2 SYGVKD. This CDR3 is built from 14 residues. V was pared by 11 bases and J by 4 bases, with 20 bases between. The chain's CDR3 is CAPIGSASLETQYF. Here the CDR3 DNA reads TGTGCCCCGATAGGATCCGCTTCGTTAGAGACCCAGTACTTC.

J is TRBJ1-1 and V is TRBV6-5; no clear D. Germline V gene sequence: CDR1 MNHEY, CDR2 SVGAGI. V was shortened by 2 bases and J by 0 bases, with 4 bases between the two germline ends. The length of the CDR3 is 13 residues. The CDR3 sequence is CASSYLLNTEAFF. DNA for the CDR3: TGTGCCAGCAGTTACCTGCTGAACACTGAAGCTTTCTTT.

The rearrangement joins TRBV11-2 to TRBJ1-1, with no clear D. The germline CDR1 and CDR2 sequences are SGHAT and FQNNGV. The CDR3 spans 13 residues. Between the trimmed V and J ends, which lost 5 bases and 6 bases, there was a span of 13 bases. This CDR3 is CASSNPRRAEAFF. The CDR3, as DNA: TGTGCCAGCAGCAACCCGCGGCGGGCTGAAGCTTTCTTT. The full variable domain, completed using reference TRBV11-2 and TRBJ1-1, is EAGVAQSPRYKIIEKRQSVAFWCNPISGHATLYWYQQILGQGPKLLIQFQNNGVVDDSQLPKDRFSAERLKGVDSTLKIQPAKLEDSAVYLCASSNPRRAEAFFGQGTRLTVV.

CDR3 sequence (DNA): TGTGCCAGCAGTTCGTATAGGGCGCGTGAGCAGTTCTTC. It codes for CASSSYRAREQFF. The chain links TRBV28 to TRBJ2-1; unclear D gene. V was shortened by 4 bases and J by 9 bases, with 13 bases between the two germline ends. CDR1 and CDR2 (germline): MDHEN, SYDVKM. The CDR3 covers 13 residues.